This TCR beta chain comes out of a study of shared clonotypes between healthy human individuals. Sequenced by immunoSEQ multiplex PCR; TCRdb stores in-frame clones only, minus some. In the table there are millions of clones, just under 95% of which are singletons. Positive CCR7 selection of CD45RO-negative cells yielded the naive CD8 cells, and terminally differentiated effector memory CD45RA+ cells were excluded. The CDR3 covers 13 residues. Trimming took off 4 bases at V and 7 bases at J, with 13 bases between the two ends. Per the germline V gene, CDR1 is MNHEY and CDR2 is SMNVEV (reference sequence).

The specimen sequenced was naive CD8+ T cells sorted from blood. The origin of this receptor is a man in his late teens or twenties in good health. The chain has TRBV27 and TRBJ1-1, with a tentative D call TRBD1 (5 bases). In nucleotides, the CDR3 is TGTGCCAGCAGTTCGACAGCGACGGGTGAAGCTTTCTTT. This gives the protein CASSSTATGEAFF.